The 23 T cell receptor beta chains reported below all come from one sample, sequenced in a study of patients and donors after allogeneic stem cell transplantation. Each CDR3 protein is one row after TCRdb ran MiXCR on the RT-PCR reads. The sample includes about a million distinct CDR3 sequences, around 17% of them seen just once. The sequenced sample was blood, either unsorted or a sorted T cell fraction (not recorded which). Receptors originate from a human donor who was either an allogeneic HSCT recipient or a stem cell or donor lymphocyte infusion donor (not recorded which). It is not recorded whose cells these are; they may come from a transplant donor.

This clonotype was counted a single time. V usage is TRBV18 and J usage is TRBJ2-2; D is possibly TRBD2 (5 bases). V lost 1 base to trimming and J lost 6 bases, with 24 bases between them. Germline V lookup: CDR1 KGHSH, CDR2 LQKENI. This CDR3 region has 19 residues. The CDR3 region is CASSPRPHVGEAPAGELFF. CDR3 sequence (DNA): TGTGCCAGCTCACCACGGCCCCACGTCGGGGAAGCGCCGGCCGGGGAGCTGTTTTTT.

The chain links TRBV10-3 to TRBJ2-7; D gene unclear. Trimming removed 2 bases from V and 1 base from J, with 9 bases in between. Germline assignment: CDR1 ENHRY and CDR2 SYGVKD. The CDR3 consists of 14 residues. CDR3 nucleotide sequence: TGTGCCATCAGTGAGGTAACTAATTCCTACGAGCAGTACTTC. This translates into CAISEVTNSYEQYF.

This clonotype was picked up a small number of times. The chain combines TRBV20-1 with TRBJ1-2, with TRBD1 as a possible D gene (5 bases). Germline V CDR1 and CDR2: DFQATT, SNEGSKA (reference sequence). V lost 7 bases, J lost 7 bases, and 25 bases lay in between. The CDR3 loop spans 15 amino acids. In DNA, the CDR3 is TGCAGTGTTCCCTCCCTAGGGCAGGGAGGCCTTGGCTACACCTTC. Translated, it gives CSVPSLGQGGLGYTF.

This chain connects TRBV3-1 to TRBJ1-1, with 8 nucleotides matching TRBD1. The CDR3 contains 15 residues. Germline V gene lookup returns CDR1 LGHDT and CDR2 YNNKEL (reference sequence). With 4 bases clipped from V and 5 bases from J, the junction kept 9 bases outside the gene matches. CDR3 bases: TGTGCCAGCAGCCCCGGTGGCAGGGGGCCAACTGAAGCTTTCTTT. Protein sequence: CASSPGGRGPTEAFF.

This chain uses TRBV11-1 with TRBJ2-2; TRBD2 agrees at 15 bases. CDR3 length: 18 amino acids. With 5 bases clipped from V and 4 bases from J, the junction kept 8 bases outside the gene matches. The germline V gene encodes CDR1 SGHAT and CDR2 FQDESV (reference sequence). CDR3 sequence (DNA): TGTGCCAGCAGCCGAAACGTGGGACTAGCGGGAGGCACCGGGGAGCTGTTTTTT. Translating gives CASSRNVGLAGGTGELFF. The entire variable domain, with the rest obtained from reference TRBV11-1 and TRBJ2-2, is as follows: EAEVAQSPRYKITEKSQAVAFWCDPISGHATLYWYRQILGQGPELLVQFQDESVVDDSQLPKDRFSAERLKGVDSTLKIQPAELGDSAMYLCASSRNVGLAGGTGELFFGEGSRLTVL.

This clonotype has more than one count but fewer than ten. This CDR3 is CATSRVAGVGSGELFF. The CDR3 region has the DNA TGTGCCACCAGCAGAGTGGCGGGGGTTGGGAGCGGGGAGCTGTTTTTT. The rearrangement uses TRBV15 and TRBJ2-2; 7 nucleotides align to TRBD2. This CDR3 has 16 residues. Germline CDR1 is LNHNV and CDR2 is YYDKDF (reference sequence). V dropped 1 base and J dropped 7; count of bases not matched to a gene: 9.

The chain combines TRBV4-1 with TRBJ2-7, with D possibly matching TRBD2 (5 bases). Germline V gives CDR1 MGHRA, CDR2 YSYEKL. V shed 3 bases and J shed 6 bases, with 24 bases lying between them. The CDR3 sequence is 17 residues long. CDR3 residues: CASSQNGGGSTPGEQYF. CDR3 bases: TGCGCCAGCAGCCAGAATGGAGGCGGATCAACCCCTGGCGAGCAGTACTTC.

In its sample, this clonotype was seen a few times. The genes are TRBV4-2 and TRBJ2-1; D is ambiguous. The V end was cut by 0 bases, the J end by 3 bases, with 6 bases between. Germline-derived CDR1 and CDR2 are LGHNA and YNFKEQ. This CDR3 contains 14 residues. The CDR3 DNA reads TGTGCCAGCAGCCAAGAGGACGACTACAATGAGCAGTTCTTC. The encoded protein is CASSQEDDYNEQFF.

This clonotype was seen more than once but under ten times. The V and J genes are TRBV7-9 and TRBJ2-7; the D gene is possibly TRBD2 (6 bases). V gave up 5 bases and J gave up 0 bases, with 11 bases separating them. The germline V gene has CDR1 SEHNR and CDR2 FQNEAQ (reference sequence). CDR3 size: 14 residues. As DNA, the CDR3 is TGTGCCAGCAGCCCGGACTATTTCTCCTACGAGCAGTACTTC. This gives the protein CASSPDYFSYEQYF.

This clonotype was seen many times. The chain has TRBV15 and TRBJ1-6; D ambiguous. The V end lost 0 bases, the J end lost 3 bases, and 9 bases lay between the germline ends. CDR1 and CDR2 from the germline V gene are LNHNV and YYDKDF (reference sequence). The CDR3 length is 16 residues. The chain's CDR3 is CATSRDLRSYNSPLHF. CDR3 in DNA: TGTGCCACCAGCAGAGATTTGAGGAGCTATAATTCACCCCTCCACTTT.

The chain combines TRBV7-3 with TRBJ2-2, with D uncertain. CDR1 SGHTA and CDR2 FQGTGA come from the germline V gene. The CDR3 has 14 residues. V was shortened by 2 bases and J by 5 bases, with 9 bases between the two germline ends. The CDR3 region has the DNA TGTGCCAGCAGCTTAGACTTTTCTACCGGGGAGCTGTTTTTT. Translated, it gives CASSLDFSTGELFF.

The CDR3 is CASSLTTGPLSGNTIYF. CDR3 nucleotide sequence: TGTGCCAGCAGTCTCACGACGGGCCCTCTCTCTGGAAACACCATATATTTT. The rearrangement uses TRBV28 and TRBJ1-3; D ambiguous. Germline CDR1 reads MDHEN; CDR2 reads SYDVKM. The V end lost 5 bases, the J end lost 0 bases, and 17 bases lay between the germline ends. The CDR3 totals 17 residues.

This clonotype has more than one count but fewer than ten. The chain recombines TRBV18 with TRBJ1-4, with a tentative D call TRBD1 (6 bases). Looked up from germline, CDR1 is KGHSH and CDR2 is LQKENI. V was cut by 4 bases and J by 7 bases, with 25 bases left in between. The CDR3 contains 18 residues. CDR3 sequence: CASSLANGDTELSEKLFF. The CDR3 DNA reads TGTGCCAGCTCACTCGCAAACGGGGACACCGAATTGAGTGAAAAACTGTTTTTT. Combining the CDR3 with reference TRBV18 and TRBJ1-4 gives the whole variable domain NAGVMQNPRHLVRRRGQEARLRCSPMKGHSHVYWYRQLPEEGLKFMVYLQKENIIDESGMPKERFSAEFPKEGPSILRIQQVVRGDSAAYFCASSLANGDTELSEKLFFGSGTQLSVL.

This clonotype has only a few counts. The genes are TRBV4-1 and TRBJ2-3; TRBD2 matches at 13 bases. CDR1 and CDR2 from the germline V gene are MGHRA and YSYEKL. The V and J ends lost 0 bases and 4 bases, in that order; junction bases with no gene match: 7. This CDR3 spans 18 amino acids. The CDR3 nucleotides read TGCGCCAGCAGCCAAGATCAGGAACTAGCGGGAGGGGCAGATACGCAGTATTTT. The encoded protein is CASSQDQELAGGADTQYF.

This clonotype was counted ten times or more. CDR3 amino acids: CASSSIDTQYF. Here the CDR3 DNA reads TGTGCCAGCAGTTCAATAGATACGCAGTATTTT. The genes are TRBV12-3 or TRBV12-4 and TRBJ2-3; D remains unclear. The CDR3 is 11 amino acids. Trimming pared 4 bases from V and 5 bases from J, leaving 4 bases between.

The chain couples TRBV27 to TRBJ2-7, with D perhaps TRBD2 (6 bases). Germline V lookup: CDR1 MNHEY, CDR2 SMNVEV (reference sequence). Between the trimmed V and J ends, which lost 8 bases and 5 bases, there was a span of 10 bases. The CDR3 loop spans 11 amino acids. CDR3 sequence (DNA): TGTGCCAGCGCGGGGAACCACGAGCAGTACTTC. Its protein is CASAGNHEQYF.

A few counts support this clonotype. The V and J genes are TRBV20-1 and TRBJ1-5; D call uncertain. Germline V lookup: CDR1 DFQATT, CDR2 SNEGSKA (reference sequence). V gave up 3 bases and J gave up 1 base, with 4 bases separating them. CDR3 length equals 12 residues. Here the CDR3 reads CSARGSNQPQHF. In nucleotides, the CDR3 is TGCAGTGCTAGGGGGAGCAATCAGCCCCAGCATTTT.

The genes are TRBV11-1 and TRBJ2-3, with 16 bases lining up with TRBD2. Unmatched junction bases numbered 8, after V lost 4 bases and J lost 4 bases. The CDR3 sequence is 18 residues long. From germline, CDR1 is SGHAT and CDR2 FQDESV (reference sequence). In DNA form, the CDR3 reads TGTGCCAGCAGCTACCCCGGGACTAGCGGGGGGGCCGCAGATACGCAGTATTTT. This gives the protein CASSYPGTSGGAADTQYF.

This clonotype was counted only a few times. The rearrangement links TRBV6-5 to TRBJ1-5; 11 bases are a match to TRBD1. The ends lost 2 bases at V and 2 bases at J; junction bases unmatched: 8. Germline V gene lookup returns CDR1 MNHEY and CDR2 SVGAGI. The CDR3 totals 18 residues. CDR3 nucleotide sequence: TGTGCCAGCAGTTACACCGGACAGGGGGCGCGGGGCAATCAGCCCCAGCATTTT. This sequence encodes CASSYTGQGARGNQPQHF.

The chain employs TRBV18 and TRBJ2-1; 7 bases match TRBD2. Germline lookup yields CDR1 KGHSH and CDR2 LQKENI. This CDR3 comprises 16 residues. V was pared by 2 bases and J by 7 bases, with 11 bases of the junction left unmatched. In DNA form, the CDR3 reads TGTGCCAGCTCACCATCCCGCACTCCGGGGGGAAATGAGCAGTTCTTC. Translating gives CASSPSRTPGGNEQFF.

This clonotype has a count of ten or more. The chain is built from TRBV28 and TRBJ1-1; D ambiguous. This CDR3 spans 14 amino acids. Per germline, CDR1 MDHEN and CDR2 SYDVKM. Trimming cost V 5 bases and J 0 bases, with 10 bases left between them. CDR3 in DNA: TGTGCCAGCAGTCATGGGTCGATGAACACTGAAGCTTTCTTT. As protein: CASSHGSMNTEAFF.

The rearrangement uses TRBV11-2 and TRBJ2-7, with 8 nucleotides matching TRBD2. The germline V gene encodes CDR1 SGHAT and CDR2 FQNNGV. J was trimmed by 3 bases and V by 6 bases; bases with no gene match: 7. The CDR3 sequence is 14 residues long. This CDR3 reads CASRDWTSLYEQYF. The CDR3, as DNA: TGTGCCAGCAGGGACTGGACTAGCCTCTACGAGCAGTACTTC.

This clonotype has only a few counts. The chain employs TRBV12-3 or TRBV12-4 and TRBJ1-4, with D hard to call. The CDR3 totals 14 residues. V lost 6 bases to trimming and J lost 4 bases, with 12 bases between them. This CDR3 is CASRRPGGNEKLFF. CDR3 DNA sequence: TGTGCCAGCAGGCGTCCAGGAGGTAATGAAAAACTGTTTTTT.